This T cell receptor (beta chain) stems from a study of blood T cell repertoires in COVID-19 (TCRdb year 2020). The study in broad terms: Samples covering the acute and convalescent phases of COVID-19 were provided by collaborators in the United States, Italy and Spain. The material from the prospective study consisted of cDNA or gDNA derived from T cells, B-cell-depleted T cells, or PBMCs. Subjects who had been exposed to COVID-19, were actively infected with it, or had recovered from it provided the deeply sampled blood TCRbeta repertoires that made up the dataset. The repertoires were released in a freely available public database intended as a resource for research on the immune response to SARS-CoV-2. Samples came from the ongoing ImmuneRACE study (first 160 participants) plus 1,254 subjects from 6 global collaborators. Sample metadata almost always included a de-identified subject ID, COVID-19 status, age in years and sex. Where available, HLA class I and class II types were obtained from metadata supplied by the sample provider rather than from assay-based typing. The paper's findings and limits, for the study overall: How much clinical and demographic metadata was included differed by source and by participant, and the metadata was provided uncurated.

TCRbeta CDR3 regions were amplified from genomic DNA by means of the immunoSEQ Assay, a bias-controlled multiplex PCR. The source study handled its data this way. The number of nucleated cells in each sample was estimated by amplification of reference gene primers within the assay. Sequence reads were collapsed and filtered to measure the absolute abundance of every unique TCRbeta CDR3 rearrangement. Productive Simpson clonality was computed per sample as the square root of Simpson's diversity index over productive rearrangements. TCRdb took this table from immuneACCESS and kept in-frame rearrangements with V and J called. Such tables lack part of the clones; where checked against another copy, unresolved V genes explain under half of the gap, and the rest is unexplained. That table gives V, J and clone size, and the DNA gave D and trimming. The sample has roughly 140,000 clones on record, 88% of them singletons. The ten biggest clones cover roughly a tenth of the sample.

Whole blood was collected in K2EDTA tubes by collaborating institutions according to the institutions' own protocols. For TCRbeta analysis, collaborators shipped samples in one of three forms: frozen whole blood, isolated PBMCs, or DNA extracted from either of those sample types. On this clone itself: Its antigen remains undetermined. No base quality values were provided; no much bigger clone lies one nucleotide off.

V gives up 5 bases and J gives up 6 bases, and the segment between their germline ends measures 14 bases. The germline V gene yields SNHLY for CDR1 and FYNNEI for CDR2. The CDR3 covers 14 residues, taking in both the cysteine and the phenylalanine. The retained sequence is limited to the CDR3, 42 bases, with the frame set at the first base. Input material: peripheral blood. The sequence was obtained from a man in his fifties with active or convalescent COVID-19. The rearranged chain carries TRBV2 and TRBJ1-5; the D gene is not confidently resolved. CDR3 region: CASSRGQSGQPQHF. The nucleotides read TGTGCCAGCAGTCGCGGGCAGTCCGGTCAGCCCCAGCATTTT.